This T cell receptor (beta chain) was profiled in a study of T cell responses to AZD1222 COVID-19 vaccine. Clones were sequenced by immunoSEQ multiplex PCR, and TCRdb holds only the in-frame ones, with some missing. The sample shows 100,000 to 150,000 clones, just over 85% of them seen only once. The sequencing used peripheral blood, collected on day 0 of AZD1222 vaccination. This TCR came from an adult in good health.

The CDR3 nucleotides are TGTGCCAGCAGCCAACCCGGGGTTGAGCAGTTCTTC. Its translation is CASSQPGVEQFF. The chain employs TRBV3-1 (or the pseudogene TRBV3-2) and TRBJ2-1; D is perhaps TRBD2 (5 bases). The CDR3 is 12 amino acids. Germline V gene data show CDR1 as LGHDT and CDR2 as YNNKEL (reference sequence). The V end was cut by 2 bases, the J end by 9 bases, with 8 bases between.